This TCR beta chain was recovered during a study of response to subunit inactivated influenza vaccine. Overall study findings and caveats: It was the authors' suggestion that each seasonal influenza vaccination recruits few new T cells.

For this clonotype: Its cognate antigen is unknown.

V was shortened by 2 bases and J by 0 bases, with 8 bases between the two germline ends. Germline lookup yields CDR1 MNHEY and CDR2 SVGAGI. There are 16 residues in the CDR3. In TCRdb, the RT-PCR reads were re-called with MiXCR into one record per CDR3 protein. The sample comprises 650,000 to 800,000 distinct CDR3 sequences, approximately 17% of which are singletons, and roughly 11% rests with the top ten. This TCR derives from a man in his fifties or sixties who received an inactivated influenza vaccine. The V and J genes are TRBV6-5 and TRBJ2-6; D is undetermined. The input for sequencing was PBMCs from blood, taken 5 to 6 days after vaccination. DNA of the CDR3: TGTGCCAGCAGTTACCGCCCCTCCTCTGGGGCCAACGTCCTGACTTTC. This codes for CASSYRPSSGANVLTF.